This T cell receptor beta chain originates from a study of T cells expressing NK-cell markers. Study summary: Seven sequenced donors out of eight were HCMV-seropositive, one seronegative.

The length of the CDR3 is 14 residues. Germline-derived CDR1 and CDR2 are SQVTM and ANQGSEA. TCRdb reprocessed the 5' RACE reads, with one entry per CDR3 protein and no DNA. Its table records 440,000 or so distinct CDR3 sequences. The TCR sequence derives from a woman aged 18 to 75 in good health. The chain recombines TRBV29-1 with TRBJ2-3. The sequencing input was blood T cells: a sorted CD56 or NKG2C T cell subset, CD4+ or CD8+ T cells, or bulk PBMC T cells (not recorded which). The CDR3 spells CSVEGSISADTQYF.